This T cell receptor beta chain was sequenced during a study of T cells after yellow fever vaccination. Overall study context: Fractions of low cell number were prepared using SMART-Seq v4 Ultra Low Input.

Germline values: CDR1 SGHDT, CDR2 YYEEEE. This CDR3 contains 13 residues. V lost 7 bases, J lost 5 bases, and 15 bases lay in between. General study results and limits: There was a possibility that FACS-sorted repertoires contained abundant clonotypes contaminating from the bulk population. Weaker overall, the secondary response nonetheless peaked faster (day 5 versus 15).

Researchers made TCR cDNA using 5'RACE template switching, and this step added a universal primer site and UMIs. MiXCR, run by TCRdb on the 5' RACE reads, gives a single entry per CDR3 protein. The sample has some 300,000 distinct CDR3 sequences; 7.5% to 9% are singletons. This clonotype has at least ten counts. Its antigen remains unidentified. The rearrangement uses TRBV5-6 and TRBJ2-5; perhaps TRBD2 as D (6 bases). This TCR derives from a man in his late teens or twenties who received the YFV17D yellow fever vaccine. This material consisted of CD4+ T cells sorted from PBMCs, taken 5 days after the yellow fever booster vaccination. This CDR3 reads CASGDGGRETQYF. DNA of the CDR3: TGTGCCAGCGGAGACGGGGGAAGGGAGACCCAGTACTTC.